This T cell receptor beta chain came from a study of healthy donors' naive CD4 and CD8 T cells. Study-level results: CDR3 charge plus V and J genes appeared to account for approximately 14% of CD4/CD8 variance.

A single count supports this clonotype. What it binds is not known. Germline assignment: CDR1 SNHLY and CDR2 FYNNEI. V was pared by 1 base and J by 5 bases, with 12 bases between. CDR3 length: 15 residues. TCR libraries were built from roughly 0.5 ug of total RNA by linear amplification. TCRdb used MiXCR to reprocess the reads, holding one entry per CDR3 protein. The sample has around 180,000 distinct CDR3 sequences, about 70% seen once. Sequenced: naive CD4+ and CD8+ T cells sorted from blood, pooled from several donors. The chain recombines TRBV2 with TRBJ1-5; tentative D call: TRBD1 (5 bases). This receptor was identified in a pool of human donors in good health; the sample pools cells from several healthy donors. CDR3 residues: CASSEERGVHQPQHF. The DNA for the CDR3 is TGTGCCAGCAGTGAAGAAAGGGGAGTTCATCAGCCCCAGCATTTT.